This is a list of T cell receptor beta chains from one sample in a study of T-cell memory formation after mild COVID-19. From the 5' RACE reads, TCRdb called clonotypes with MiXCR, one entry per CDR3 protein. The sample has 100,000 to 130,000 distinct CDR3 sequences; 13% to 15% are singletons. The specimen was PBMCs or a T cell subset sorted from them (not recorded which). Every receptor here comes from a man aged 18-30 years who had mild COVID-19 (a few samples of this study predate the infection). Cell type and time point are not known. Both conserved end residues are part of each CDR3. The D gene is left open where the match is weak. The size of a clone is reported for some rows only, either as once, few or many, or as a class for expanded clones.

len	abundance	v_gene	d_gene	j_gene	CDR3aa	CDR3nt
18	NA	TRBV7-8	NA	TRBJ2-1	CASSTNPIRNTGDNEQFF	TGTGCCAGCAGCACCAACCCGATAAGGAATACTGGGGACAATGAGCAGTTCTTC
15	NA	TRBV6-2/TRBV6-3	NA	TRBJ2-3	CASSYPQGGKDTQYF	TGTGCCAGCAGTTACCCCCAGGGAGGTAAAGATACGCAGTATTTT
16	few	TRBV4-2	TRBD2	TRBJ2-1	CASSQEWTSGYNEQFF	TGTGCCAGCAGCCAAGAATGGACTAGCGGGTACAATGAGCAGTTCTTC
16	NA	TRBV11-2	NA	TRBJ2-5	CASSLEMGVDQETQYF	TGTGCCAGCAGCTTAGAAATGGGAGTAGACCAAGAGACCCAGTACTTC
16	NA	TRBV6-5	TRBD2	TRBJ2-5	CASSYGLAGGLETQYF	TGTGCCAGCAGTTACGGACTAGCGGGGGGGCTGGAGACCCAGTACTTC
14	many	TRBV4-2	NA	TRBJ2-7	CASSQDRIYYEQYF	TGTGCCAGCAGCCAAGATAGGATCTATTACGAGCAGTACTTC
15	many	TRBV10-1	NA	TRBJ2-3	CASSPSGSARDTQYF	TGCGCCAGCAGTCCCTCGGGGTCCGCCCGCGATACGCAGTATTTT
16	few	TRBV4-3	TRBD2	TRBJ2-3	CASSQEGVGGTDTQYF	TGCGCCAGCAGCCAAGAAGGAGTCGGGGGGACAGATACGCAGTATTTT
14	NA	TRBV7-9	NA	TRBJ2-1	CASGPLGGYNEQFF	TGTGCCTCCGGACCCTTGGGAGGATACAATGAGCAGTTCTTC
13	NA	TRBV6-5	NA	TRBJ1-2	CASSWRGVYGYTF	TGTGCCAGCAGTTGGAGGGGGGTTTATGGCTACACCTTC
14	NA	TRBV24-1	NA	TRBJ2-5	CATSDALGQETQYF	TGTGCCACCAGTGACGCCCTAGGACAAGAGACCCAGTACTTC
15	NA	TRBV6-5	NA	TRBJ2-6	CASSYRDSGANVLTF	TGTGCCAGCAGTTACCGAGACTCTGGGGCCAACGTCCTGACTTTC
14	few	TRBV6-5	TRBD1	TRBJ1-3	CASSYDRAGNTIYF	TGTGCCAGCAGTTATGACAGGGCTGGAAACACCATATATTTT
14	NA	TRBV7-2	NA	TRBJ1-2	CASSPLDRLYGYTF	TGTGCCAGCAGCCCTCTCGACAGACTCTATGGCTACACCTTC
14	NA	TRBV5-4	NA	TRBJ1-1	CASSSKQGNTEAFF	TGTGCCAGCAGCTCGAAACAGGGGAACACTGAAGCTTTCTTT
15	NA	TRBV9	NA	TRBJ1-3	CASSAETMSGNTIYF	TGTGCCAGCAGCGCCGAGACAATGTCTGGAAACACCATATATTTT
15	few	TRBV9	NA	TRBJ2-5	CASSPRRDSQETQYF	TGTGCCAGCAGCCCTCGGAGGGACTCCCAAGAGACCCAGTACTTC
12	NA	TRBV12-3/TRBV12-4	NA	TRBJ1-2	CASTQGYYGYTF	TGTGCCAGCACCCAGGGGTACTATGGCTACACCTTC
15	NA	TRBV6-5	NA	TRBJ1-1	CASSYSSGMNTEAFF	TGTGCCAGCAGTTACTCCTCAGGCATGAACACTGAAGCTTTCTTT
12	NA	TRBV12-3/TRBV12-4	NA	TRBJ2-7	CASSWVTHEQYF	TGTGCCAGCAGTTGGGTCACCCACGAGCAGTACTTC
17	few	TRBV9	TRBD2	TRBJ2-3	CASSVLAGDTSTDTQYF	TGTGCCAGCAGCGTACTAGCGGGGGATACTAGCACAGATACGCAGTATTTT
17	few	TRBV6-2/TRBV6-3	NA	TRBJ1-5	CASTTADRYYSNQPQHF	TGTGCCAGCACCACAGCCGACAGGTATTATAGCAATCAGCCCCAGCATTTT
13	few	TRBV3-1	NA	TRBJ2-1	CASSPMRYNEQFF	TGTGCCAGCAGCCCGATGCGGTACAATGAGCAGTTCTTC
15	NA	TRBV6-2/TRBV6-3	TRBD2	TRBJ2-5	CATCCGAGEQETQYF	TGTGCCACTTGTTGTGGAGCGGGGGAACAAGAGACCCAGTACTTC
17	few	TRBV4-1	TRBD2	TRBJ2-1	CASSQESYGGIMNEQFF	TGCGCCAGCAGCCAAGAGTCATACGGGGGGATTATGAATGAGCAGTTCTTC
17	many	TRBV7-9	TRBD2	TRBJ2-3	CASSSWTSGGSTDTQYF	TGTGCCAGCAGCTCCTGGACTAGCGGGGGGAGCACAGATACGCAGTATTTT
15	NA	TRBV7-9	TRBD1	TRBJ2-1	CASSLVGQGYNEQFF	TGTGCCAGCAGCTTAGTGGGACAGGGGTACAATGAGCAGTTCTTC
17	NA	TRBV13	TRBD2	TRBJ2-3	CASSSDLAGIDADTQYF	TGTGCCAGCAGCTCCGACCTAGCGGGGATAGACGCGGATACGCAGTATTTT
19	many	TRBV5-1	TRBD2	TRBJ2-2	CASSNRLAGGFANTGELFF	TGCGCCAGCAGCAACCGACTAGCGGGGGGATTCGCGAACACCGGGGAGCTGTTTTTT
15	NA	TRBV4-1	NA	TRBJ2-7	CASSRLTGTFYEQYF	TGCGCCAGCAGCCGACTTACCGGGACCTTCTACGAGCAGTACTTC